This TCR beta chain derives from a study of cytomegalovirus exposure and HLA in healthy donors. General study results and limits: TCR beta chains numbering some 160 were designated cytomegalovirus-associated.

Notes on this clone: Antigen specificity is unknown.

Profiled with immunoSEQ multiplex PCR; TCRdb holds only in-frame clones, not every one. The sample comprises about 130,000 clones, approximately 89% of which are singletons, and about 10% rests with the top ten. Source material: PBMCs. The origin of this receptor is a woman between 18 and 30 years old in good health and CMV-seropositive.

CDR3 sequence (DNA): TGTGCCAGCAGCCCGTCCTTAGCGGGGGGTTCCTACGAGCAGTACTTC. Amino acids: CASSPSLAGGSYEQYF. The chain joins TRBV6-6 to TRBJ2-7; 10 bases agree with TRBD2. This CDR3 comprises 16 residues. CDR1 is MNHNY, CDR2 SVGAGI, per germline (reference sequence). V was pared by 6 bases and J by 1 base, with 9 bases of the junction left unmatched.